This paragraph reports one T cell receptor beta chain. No cognate antigen has been identified for it. Per-nucleotide qualities are absent, and no much larger clonotype sits a single base away. This record comes from a study of T cell responses to AZD1222 COVID-19 vaccine (dated by TCRdb to about 2021). In terms of the full investigation: AZD1222 recipients with second doses at about 4 weeks or about 12 weeks were pooled, because spike-specific TCR depth and breadth did not differ between schedules. Trial participants were enrolled by age into 18-55, 56-69 and 70-plus year subgroups, with approximately 150, 30 and 60 TCR-sequenced participants respectively. A total of just over 230 trial participants underwent TCR sequencing, of whom 200 to 220 had received two doses of AZD1222 and 26 had received two doses of the MenACWY control vaccine. Summary of the overall study and its limitations: Most participants were white British and females outnumbered males, and the authors suggested that clonal diversity may have been underestimated. Because no samples from the day 14 peak response were available, repertoires could be characterized only after the peak T cell response. After two AZD1222 doses, spike-specific TCR breadth and depth were significantly higher than at day 0 and than in MenACWY recipients. In the small 56-69-year group, the increase in depth fell short of significance, most likely because of low power. Conclusions about previously exposed vaccinees are limited because only six or seven AZD1222 recipients were SARS-CoV-2 seropositive at baseline. Nearly half of unique spike-specific TCRs reportedly recognized epitopes outside regions mutated in the B.1.351 and B.1.1.7 variants. Vaccine-associated CD4 TCRs spanned the whole spike protein, with dominant responses in regions 160-218 and 743-854.

This specimen's time point label, interpreted: baseline before first vaccination. The vaccinee samples were drawn from two UK trials, COV001 and COV002, one of which was a single-blind randomized controlled phase 2/3 trial testing AZD1222 (ChAdOx1 nCoV-19) in healthy adults. For TCRbeta chain sequencing, PBMC samples from trial participants were taken at day 0 and at day 28 after the second dose. V is trimmed back by 2 bases and J by 0 bases, and the junction contains 3 bases that no gene match accounts for. The germline V gene gives CDR1 as MGHRA and CDR2 as YSYEKL. The CDR3 sequence holds 17 residues, the cysteine and phenylalanine included. Only CDR3 DNA remains: 51 bases, in frame from the first base. The CDR3 regions of human TCRbeta chains were analyzed by immunosequencing. The original methods were these. Repertoire TCRs were checked for matches against a reference library of SARS-CoV-2-specific TCRs that had been generated using the MIRA antigen-specificity platform. Breadth was defined as the fraction of unique TCRs that were SARS-CoV-2-associated, and depth was defined as the fraction of total T cells that were SARS-CoV-2-associated. Using the MIRA data, each spike-specific TCR was mapped to the spike region that the TCR reacts to and placed in a CD4 or CD8 class. Log10-transformed breadth and depth values were compared by one-way ANOVA with Sidak's multiple comparisons tests. TCRdb limited this immuneACCESS table to in-frame rearrangements with V and J called. A share of clones is missing; checked studies link under half to unresolved V genes, and the rest is unexplained. Clone size and V and J calls were adopted from that table, with D and trimming inferred from the DNA. Counted in this sample were 150,000 or so clones; 89% of them appeared once. The ten largest clones add up to about 4.7% of the sample.

The receptor was derived from an adult in good health. Source: peripheral blood, taken on day 0 of AZD1222 vaccination. The chain was built from TRBV4-1 and TRBJ2-1; 11 of the junction bases match TRBD2. The DNA sequence is TGCGCCAGCAGCCAAACTACTAGCGGGGGCTCCTACAATGAGCAGTTCTTC. Its translation is CASSQTTSGGSYNEQFF.